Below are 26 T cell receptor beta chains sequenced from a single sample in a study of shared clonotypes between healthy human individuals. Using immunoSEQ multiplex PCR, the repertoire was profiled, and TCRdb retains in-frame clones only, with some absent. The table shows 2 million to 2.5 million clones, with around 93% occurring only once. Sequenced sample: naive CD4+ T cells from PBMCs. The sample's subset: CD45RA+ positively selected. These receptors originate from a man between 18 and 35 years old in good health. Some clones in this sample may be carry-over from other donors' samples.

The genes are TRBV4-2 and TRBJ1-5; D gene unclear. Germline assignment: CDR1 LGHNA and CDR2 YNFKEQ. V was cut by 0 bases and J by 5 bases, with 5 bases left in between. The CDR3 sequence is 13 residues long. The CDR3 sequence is CASSQDKDQPQHF. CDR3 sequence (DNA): TGTGCCAGCAGCCAAGATAAAGATCAGCCCCAGCATTTT.

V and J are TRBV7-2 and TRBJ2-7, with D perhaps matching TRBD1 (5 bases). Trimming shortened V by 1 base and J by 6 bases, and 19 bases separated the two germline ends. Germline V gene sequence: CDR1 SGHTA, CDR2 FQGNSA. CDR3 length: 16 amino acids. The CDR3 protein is CASSLVGRLGSAEQYF. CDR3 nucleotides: TGTGCCAGCAGCTTAGTGGGGCGTTTGGGCTCGGCCGAGCAGTACTTC. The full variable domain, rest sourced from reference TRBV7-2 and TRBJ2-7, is GAGVSQSPSNKVTEKGKDVELRCDPISGHTALYWYRQSLGQGLEFLIYFQGNSAPDKSGLPSDRFSAERTGGSVSTLTIQRTQQEDSAVYLCASSLVGRLGSAEQYFGPGTRLTVT.

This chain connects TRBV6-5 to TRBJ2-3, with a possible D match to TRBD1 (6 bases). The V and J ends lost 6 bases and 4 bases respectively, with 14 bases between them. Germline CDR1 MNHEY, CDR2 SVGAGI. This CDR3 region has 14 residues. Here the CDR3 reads CASSLRTAPDTQYF. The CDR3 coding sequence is TGTGCCAGCAGCCTCAGGACAGCCCCAGATACGCAGTATTTT.

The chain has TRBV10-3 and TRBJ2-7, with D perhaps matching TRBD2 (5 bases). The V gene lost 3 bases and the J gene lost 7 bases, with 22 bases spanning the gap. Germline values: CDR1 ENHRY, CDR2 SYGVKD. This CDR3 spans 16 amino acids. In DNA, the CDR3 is TGTGCCATCAGTGACCGGGGTGGAATAGATCGCTCGGAGCAGTACTTC. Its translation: CAISDRGGIDRSEQYF.

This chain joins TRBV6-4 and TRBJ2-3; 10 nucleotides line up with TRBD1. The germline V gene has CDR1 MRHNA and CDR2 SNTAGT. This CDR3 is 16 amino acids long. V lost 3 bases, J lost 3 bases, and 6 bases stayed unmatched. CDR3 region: CASSEYRGQGTDTQYF. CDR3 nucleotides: TGTGCCAGCAGTGAATATCGGGGACAGGGGACAGATACGCAGTATTTT.

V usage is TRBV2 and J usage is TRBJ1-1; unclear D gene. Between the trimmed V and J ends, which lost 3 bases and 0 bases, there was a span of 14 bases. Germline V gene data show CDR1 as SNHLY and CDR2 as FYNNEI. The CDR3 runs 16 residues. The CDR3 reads CASSDSAATLNTEAFF. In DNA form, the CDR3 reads TGTGCCAGCAGTGATTCCGCAGCGACCCTGAACACTGAAGCTTTCTTT.

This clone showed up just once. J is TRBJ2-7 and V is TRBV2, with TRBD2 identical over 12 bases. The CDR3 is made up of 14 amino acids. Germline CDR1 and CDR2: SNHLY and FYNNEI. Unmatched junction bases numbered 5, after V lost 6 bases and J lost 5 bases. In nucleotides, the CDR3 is TGTGCCAGCAGCCGACTAGCGGGAGTCCACGAGCAGTACTTC. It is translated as CASSRLAGVHEQYF.

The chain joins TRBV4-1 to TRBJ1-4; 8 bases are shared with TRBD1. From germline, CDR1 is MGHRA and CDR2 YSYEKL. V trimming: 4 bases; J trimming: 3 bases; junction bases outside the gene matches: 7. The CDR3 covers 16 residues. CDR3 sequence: CASSRLPGQANEKLFF. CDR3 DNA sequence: TGCGCCAGCAGCCGTTTACCGGGACAGGCTAATGAAAAACTGTTTTTT.

CDR3 DNA sequence: TGCGCCAGCACCTTATTCGGGGCGGCGGGCTCCTACGAGCAGTACTTC. Its translation is CASTLFGAAGSYEQYF. The chain has TRBV5-1 and TRBJ2-7; D tentatively fits TRBD1 or TRBD2 (5 bases each). CDR1 is SGHRS, CDR2 YFSETQ, per germline. CDR3 length: 16 amino acids. Trimming left V 6 bases short and J 0 bases short, with 19 bases between.

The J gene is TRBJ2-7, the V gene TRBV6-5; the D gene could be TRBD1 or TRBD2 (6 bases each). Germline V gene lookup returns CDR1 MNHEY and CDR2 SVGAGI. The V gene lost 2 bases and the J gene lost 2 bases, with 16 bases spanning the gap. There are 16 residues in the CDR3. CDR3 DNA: TGTGCCAGCAGTTACCCCCTGGGGGCGGGAACCTACGAGCAGTACTTC. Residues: CASSYPLGAGTYEQYF.

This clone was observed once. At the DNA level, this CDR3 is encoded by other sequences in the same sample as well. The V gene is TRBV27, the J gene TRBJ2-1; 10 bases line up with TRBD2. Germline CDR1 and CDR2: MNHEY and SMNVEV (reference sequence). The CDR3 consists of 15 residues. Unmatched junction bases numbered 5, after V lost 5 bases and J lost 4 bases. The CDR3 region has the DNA TGTGCCAGCAGTCCCGGACTAGCGGTGTACAATGAGCAGTTCTTC. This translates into CASSPGLAVYNEQFF.

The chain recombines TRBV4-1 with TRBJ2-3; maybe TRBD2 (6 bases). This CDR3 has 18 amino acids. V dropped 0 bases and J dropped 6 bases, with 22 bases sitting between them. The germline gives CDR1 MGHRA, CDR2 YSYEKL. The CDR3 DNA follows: TGCGCCAGCAGCCAAGATCATCAGGGCTTCCTAGGAGGGGATACGCAGTATTTT. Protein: CASSQDHQGFLGGDTQYF.

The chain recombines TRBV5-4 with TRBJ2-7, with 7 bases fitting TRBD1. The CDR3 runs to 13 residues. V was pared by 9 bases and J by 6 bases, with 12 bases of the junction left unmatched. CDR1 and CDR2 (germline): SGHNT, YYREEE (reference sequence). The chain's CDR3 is CATEDRTLREQYF. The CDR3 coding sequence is TGTGCCACCGAGGACAGGACCCTCCGCGAGCAGTACTTC.

CDR3 in amino acids: CASSPRGMSNQPQHF. Written as DNA, the CDR3 is TGTGCCAGCTCACCAAGGGGGATGAGCAATCAGCCCCAGCATTTT. The V gene is TRBV18, the J gene TRBJ1-5; possible D gene TRBD1, 6 bases. This CDR3 has 15 amino acids. CDR1 and CDR2 (germline): KGHSH, LQKENI. V lost 2 bases to trimming and J lost 1 base, with 9 bases between them.

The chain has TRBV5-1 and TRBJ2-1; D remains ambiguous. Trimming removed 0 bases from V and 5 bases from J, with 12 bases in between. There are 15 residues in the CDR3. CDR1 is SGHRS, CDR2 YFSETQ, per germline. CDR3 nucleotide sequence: TGCGCCAGCAGCTTGGGCAGCCCCAGGAACAATGAGCAGTTCTTC. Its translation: CASSLGSPRNNEQFF.

CDR3 sequence (DNA): TGTGCCAGCAGCCAAGTAGGCCCAGGGGCCGGGGAGCTGTTTTTT. Residues: CASSQVGPGAGELFF. The chain has TRBV4-2 and TRBJ2-2; TRBD1 might be the D (6 bases). The CDR3 has 15 amino acids. Deletions cut 1 base from V and 6 bases from J, with 12 bases between. CDR1 is LGHNA, CDR2 YNFKEQ, per germline.

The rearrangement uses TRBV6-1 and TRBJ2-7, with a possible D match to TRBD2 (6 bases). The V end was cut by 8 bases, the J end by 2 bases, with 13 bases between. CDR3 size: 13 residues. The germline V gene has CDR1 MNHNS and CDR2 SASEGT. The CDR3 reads CASQKEGTYEQYF. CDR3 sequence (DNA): TGTGCCAGCCAAAAGGAGGGCACCTACGAGCAGTACTTC.

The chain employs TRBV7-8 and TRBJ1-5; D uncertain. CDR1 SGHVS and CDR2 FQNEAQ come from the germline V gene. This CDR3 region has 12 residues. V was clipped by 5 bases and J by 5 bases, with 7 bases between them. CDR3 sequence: CASSLQYQPQHF. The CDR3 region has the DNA TGTGCCAGCAGCCTCCAATATCAGCCCCAGCATTTT. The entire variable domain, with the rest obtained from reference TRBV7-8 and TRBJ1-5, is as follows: GAGVSQSPRYKVAKRGQDVALRCDPISGHVSLFWYQQALGQGPEFLTYFQNEAQLDKSGLPSDRFFAERPEGSVSTLKIQRTQQEDSAVYLCASSLQYQPQHFGDGTRLSIL.

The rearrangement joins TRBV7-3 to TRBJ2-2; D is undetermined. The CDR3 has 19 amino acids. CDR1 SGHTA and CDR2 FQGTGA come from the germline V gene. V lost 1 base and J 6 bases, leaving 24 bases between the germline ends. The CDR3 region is CASSLRSDGAPGKAGELFF. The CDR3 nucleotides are TGTGCCAGCAGCTTAAGGTCGGACGGAGCTCCCGGAAAGGCCGGGGAGCTGTTTTTT.

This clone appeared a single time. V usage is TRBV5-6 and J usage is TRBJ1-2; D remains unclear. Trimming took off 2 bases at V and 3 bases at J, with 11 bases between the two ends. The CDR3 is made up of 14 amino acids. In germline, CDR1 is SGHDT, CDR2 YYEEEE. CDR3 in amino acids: CASSLGQRYYGYTF. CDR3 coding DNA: TGTGCCAGCAGCTTAGGGCAGCGGTACTATGGCTACACCTTC.

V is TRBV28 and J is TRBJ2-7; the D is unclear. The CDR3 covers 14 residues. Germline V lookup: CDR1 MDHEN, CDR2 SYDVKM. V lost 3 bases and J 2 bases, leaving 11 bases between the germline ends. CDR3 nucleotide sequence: TGTGCCAGCAGTTTTAATCTGGCACCCTACGAGCAGTACTTC. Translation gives CASSFNLAPYEQYF.

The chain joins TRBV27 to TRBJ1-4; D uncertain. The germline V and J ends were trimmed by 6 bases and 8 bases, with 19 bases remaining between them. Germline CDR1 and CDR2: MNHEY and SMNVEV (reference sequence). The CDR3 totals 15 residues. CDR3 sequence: CASRGARHPAEKLFF. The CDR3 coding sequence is TGTGCCAGCAGGGGTGCGAGGCACCCAGCAGAAAAACTGTTTTTT.

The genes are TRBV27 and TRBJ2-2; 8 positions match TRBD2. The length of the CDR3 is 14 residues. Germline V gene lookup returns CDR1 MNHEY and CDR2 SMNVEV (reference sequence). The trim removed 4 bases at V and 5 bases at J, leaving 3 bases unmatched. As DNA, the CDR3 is TGTGCCAGCAGTTCGACTAGCGAGACCGGGGAGCTGTTTTTT. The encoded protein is CASSSTSETGELFF.

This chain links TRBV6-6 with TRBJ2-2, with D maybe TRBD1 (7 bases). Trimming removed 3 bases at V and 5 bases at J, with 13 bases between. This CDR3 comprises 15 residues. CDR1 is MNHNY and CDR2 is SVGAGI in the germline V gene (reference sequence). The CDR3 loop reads CASSYQSGGTGELFF. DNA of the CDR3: TGTGCCAGCAGTTATCAGTCAGGGGGGACCGGGGAGCTGTTTTTT.

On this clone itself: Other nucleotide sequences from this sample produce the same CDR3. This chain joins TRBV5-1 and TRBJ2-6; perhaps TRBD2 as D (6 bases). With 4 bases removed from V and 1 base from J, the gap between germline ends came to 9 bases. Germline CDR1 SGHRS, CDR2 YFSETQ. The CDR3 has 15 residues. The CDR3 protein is CASSLEGSGANVLTF. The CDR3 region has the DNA TGCGCCAGCAGCCTGGAGGGATCTGGGGCCAACGTCCTGACTTTC.

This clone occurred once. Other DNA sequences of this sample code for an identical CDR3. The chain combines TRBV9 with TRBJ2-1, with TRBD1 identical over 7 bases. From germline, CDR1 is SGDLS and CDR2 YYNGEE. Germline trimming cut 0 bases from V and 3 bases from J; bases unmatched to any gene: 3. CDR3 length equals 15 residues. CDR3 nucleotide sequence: TGTGCCAGCAGCGTAGGGGGGACAGTCTACAATGAGCAGTTCTTC. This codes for CASSVGGTVYNEQFF.